The 26 T cell receptor beta chains listed next were all sequenced from one sample in a study of long-term antiretroviral therapy in people with HIV. Assay version v3.0 of immunoSEQ was used, and it was run at survey level. The data were produced by immunoSEQ multiplex PCR, yet TCRdb's version contains in-frame clones alone and is incomplete. The data show about 25,000 clones, with roughly 80% seen just once and over 8.5% held by the top ten. Sequencing used unsorted PBMCs, obtained 2.1 years after starting antiretroviral therapy. Receptors originate from a man younger than 40 with HIV.

The rearrangement links TRBV6-6 to TRBJ1-5, with 9 bases aligning to TRBD1. The germline gives CDR1 MNHNY, CDR2 SVGAGI (reference sequence). CDR3 length: 16 amino acids. V lost 0 bases to trimming and J lost 2 bases; unmatched junction nucleotides: 2. The CDR3 DNA follows: TGTGCCAGCAGTTACTCCCGGGACAGGGGCAATCAGCCCCAGCATTTT. Translated: CASSYSRDRGNQPQHF.

This chain uses TRBV6-5 with TRBJ2-5; D is possibly TRBD1 (6 bases). Per germline, CDR1 MNHEY and CDR2 SVGAGI. The ends were cut back, 8 bases at V and 9 bases at J, with 13 bases in the middle. The CDR3 totals 11 residues. The CDR3 DNA reads TGTGCCAGCCATACCAAGGGGGCCCAGTACTTC. Amino acids: CASHTKGAQYF.

The genes are TRBV5-1 and TRBJ1-4, with TRBD1 identical over 7 bases. V shed 3 bases, J shed 8 bases, and the junction held 4 bases outside the gene matches. The CDR3 extends over 13 amino acids. Per germline, CDR1 SGHRS and CDR2 YFSETQ. DNA for the CDR3: TGCGCCAGCAGCTGGGACAGAAACGAAAAACTGTTTTTT. It yields the protein CASSWDRNEKLFF.

The gene calls are TRBV7-2 and TRBJ1-1; D might be TRBD1 (6 bases). Deletions cut 5 bases from V and 4 bases from J, with 14 bases between. The CDR3 loop spans 14 amino acids. Germline CDR1 is SGHTA and CDR2 is FQGNSA. The CDR3 is CASSPQGGSTEAFF. CDR3 coding DNA: TGTGCCAGCAGCCCACAGGGAGGGAGCACTGAAGCTTTCTTT. The complete variable domain, with remaining parts taken from reference TRBV7-2 and TRBJ1-1, reads GAGVSQSPSNKVTEKGKDVELRCDPISGHTALYWYRQSLGQGLEFLIYFQGNSAPDKSGLPSDRFSAERTGGSVSTLTIQRTQQEDSAVYLCASSPQGGSTEAFFGQGTRLTVV.

This clone was detected only once. This chain uses TRBV5-1 with TRBJ2-3; TRBD2 matches at 8 bases. V shed 6 bases, J shed 0 bases, and the junction held 6 bases outside the gene matches. This CDR3 contains 15 residues. Germline loops: CDR1 SGHRS, CDR2 YFSETQ. CDR3 in DNA: TGCGCCAGCACCGGACTAGCACATAGCACAGATACGCAGTATTTT. Translating gives CASTGLAHSTDTQYF.

This clone showed up just a few times. CDR3 nucleotide sequence: TGTGCCAGCAGCGTAGAAGGGCAGGGGACCATATATTTT. Amino acids: CASSVEGQGTIYF. V gene TRBV9 combines with J gene TRBJ1-3; tentative D call: TRBD1 (6 bases). Germline V gene data show CDR1 as SGDLS and CDR2 as YYNGEE. The V gene lost 0 bases and the J gene lost 10 bases, with 11 bases spanning the gap. This CDR3 contains 13 residues.

Comment on this clone: The same CDR3 is also encoded by other DNA sequences in this sample. The V and J genes are TRBV30 and TRBJ2-7, with TRBD1 matching 7 bases. CDR3 length equals 14 residues. Losses at the gene ends were 3 bases for V and 0 bases for J; bases not matched to a gene: 5. Germline values: CDR1 GTSNPN, CDR2 SVGIG (reference sequence). The DNA for the CDR3 is TGTGCCTGGAGACGACAGGGAAGCTCCTACGAGCAGTACTTC. The encoded protein is CAWRRQGSSYEQYF.

This chain connects TRBV6-5 to TRBJ1-2; D is unclear. The CDR3 has 13 residues. Germline CDR1 and CDR2: MNHEY and SVGAGI. The germline V and J ends were trimmed by 6 bases and 1 base, with 9 bases remaining between them. The CDR3 DNA sequence: TGTGCCAGCAGGTCCTCGGTTAACTATGGCTACACCTTC. Translating it yields CASRSSVNYGYTF.

CDR3 in DNA: TGTGCCAGTACCCCCACAAGCTCCTACGAGCAGTACTTC. This codes for CASTPTSSYEQYF. The V and J genes are TRBV19 and TRBJ2-7; no firm D call. The CDR3 extends over 13 amino acids. From germline, CDR1 is LNHDA and CDR2 SQIVND (reference sequence). V shed 7 bases and J shed 0 bases, with 10 bases lying between them.

The chain couples TRBV27 to TRBJ2-3; 8 positions agree with TRBD2. This CDR3 is 15 amino acids long. V shed 2 bases and J 6 bases; nucleotides not matched to a gene: 7. The germline V gene encodes CDR1 MNHEY and CDR2 SMNVEV (reference sequence). CDR3 loop: CASSLKGLGADTQYF. CDR3 nucleotide sequence: TGTGCCAGCAGTTTAAAGGGACTAGGGGCCGATACGCAGTATTTT.

V and J are TRBV7-9 and TRBJ2-3; 7 positions agree with TRBD1. Germline CDR1 is SEHNR and CDR2 is FQNEAQ (reference sequence). The CDR3 is 15 amino acids. V shed 2 bases, J shed 0 bases, and the junction held 2 bases outside the gene matches. The CDR3 DNA is TGTGCCAGCAGCTTACGCAGGGGGAGCACAGATACGCAGTATTTT. Protein sequence: CASSLRRGSTDTQYF.

V usage is TRBV6-1 and J usage is TRBJ1-5; TRBD1 matches 7 bases. V lost 11 bases, J lost 2 bases, and 12 bases stayed unmatched. This CDR3 contains 15 residues. Germline CDR1 is MNHNS and CDR2 is SASEGT. The CDR3 coding sequence is TGTGCCTCTCTAGAGGGGGCGACACGCAATCAGCCCCAGCATTTT. Amino acid sequence: CASLEGATRNQPQHF.

This clone has only a few counts. This chain connects TRBV9 to TRBJ2-2; a possible D gene is TRBD2 (5 bases). The germline gives CDR1 SGDLS, CDR2 YYNGEE. V lost 5 bases and J 7 bases, leaving 15 bases between the germline ends. The CDR3 spans 14 residues. Written as DNA, the CDR3 is TGTGCCAGCAGTTCCTTTTCAGCGGACGGGGAGCTGTTTTTT. Translated, it gives CASSSFSADGELFF.

This chain connects TRBV7-6 to TRBJ2-7; no definite D call. The CDR3 consists of 13 residues. V lost 5 bases and J lost 1, with 9 bases in between. Germline V gives CDR1 SGHVS, CDR2 FNYEAQ. CDR3 amino acids: CASSPGLSYEQYF. CDR3 DNA: TGTGCCAGCAGCCCCGGGTTATCCTACGAGCAGTACTTC.

The chain carries TRBV6-1 and TRBJ2-7, with D possibly matching TRBD1 (5 bases). V shed 2 bases and J shed 5 bases, with 7 bases lying between them. The CDR3 runs to 12 residues. Looked up from germline, CDR1 is MNHNS and CDR2 is SASEGT. The CDR3 is CASSEKGNEQYF. CDR3 coding DNA: TGTGCCAGCAGTGAAAAGGGGAACGAGCAGTACTTC.

The chain uses TRBV5-1 and TRBJ2-2; TRBD1 matches at 7 bases. Germline V gene data show CDR1 as SGHRS and CDR2 as YFSETQ. The J segment lost 4 bases and the V segment lost 4 bases, leaving 4 bases of the junction unmatched. This CDR3 region has 14 residues. The CDR3 nucleotides are TGCGCCAGCAGCACTGGGACAGCCACCGGGGAGCTGTTTTTT. Encoded protein: CASSTGTATGELFF. Combining the CDR3 with reference TRBV5-1 and TRBJ2-2 gives the whole variable domain KAGVTQTPRYLIKTRGQQVTLSCSPISGHRSVSWYQQTPGQGLQFLFEYFSETQRNKGNFPGRFSGRQFSNSRSEMNVSTLELGDSALYLCASSTGTATGELFFGEGSRLTVL.

The rearrangement links TRBV2 to TRBJ1-1; a possible D gene is TRBD1 (5 bases). V was shortened by 7 bases and J by 5 bases, with 23 bases between the two germline ends. Germline CDR1 SNHLY, CDR2 FYNNEI. This CDR3 is 16 amino acids long. In DNA form, the CDR3 reads TGTGCCAGCAAGGGGCCCACACGGGGAGGGAATACTGAAGCTTTCTTT. Amino acid sequence: CASKGPTRGGNTEAFF. Using reference TRBV2 and TRBJ1-1 for the parts outside the CDR3, the full variable domain is EPEVTQTPSHQVTQMGQEVILRCVPISNHLYFYWYRQILGQKVEFLVSFYNNEISEKSEIFDDQFSVERPDGSNFTLKIRSTKLEDSAMYFCASKGPTRGGNTEAFFGQGTRLTVV.

The gene calls are TRBV4-3 and TRBJ1-3, with TRBD1 identical over 11 bases. J lost 4 bases, V lost 0 bases, and 2 bases had no gene match. The germline V gene encodes CDR1 LGHNA and CDR2 YSLEER. The CDR3 runs 16 residues. For the CDR3, the DNA is TGCGCCAGCAGCCAAGAAGGGGACAGGGGGGGAAACACCATATATTTT. Translation: CASSQEGDRGGNTIYF.

The chain combines TRBV30 with TRBJ2-2; possible D gene TRBD2, 6 bases. The CDR3 loop spans 14 amino acids. V was pared by 5 bases and J by 7 bases, with 17 bases between. Per the germline V gene, CDR1 is GTSNPN and CDR2 is SVGIG (reference sequence). The CDR3 nucleotides read TGTGCCTGGCCTCGGGACTTCGGGAGCGGGGAGCTGTTTTTT. It yields the protein CAWPRDFGSGELFF.

This sequence joins TRBV19 and TRBJ2-3; D unresolved. This CDR3 spans 15 amino acids. Germline CDR1 and CDR2: LNHDA and SQIVND (reference sequence). The V and J ends lost 3 bases and 6 bases respectively, with 16 bases between them. The CDR3 DNA reads TGTGCCAGTAGTATGGAGCACAAGAGCAGGGATACGCAGTATTTT. Its translation: CASSMEHKSRDTQYF.

This clone was seen a single time. This chain connects TRBV7-9 to TRBJ2-5; tentative D call: TRBD1 (5 bases). Trimming stripped 1 base from V and 1 base from J, with 10 bases between. Germline assignment: CDR1 SEHNR and CDR2 FQNEAQ (reference sequence). This CDR3 is 15 amino acids long. The CDR3 region is CASSLGQGSQETQYF. CDR3 in DNA: TGTGCCAGCAGCTTAGGTCAGGGAAGCCAAGAGACCCAGTACTTC. Using reference TRBV7-9 and TRBJ2-5 for the parts outside the CDR3, the full variable domain is DTGVSQNPRHKITKRGQNVTFRCDPISEHNRLYWYRQTLGQGPEFLTYFQNEAQLEKSRLLSDRFSAERPKGSFSTLEIQRTEQGDSAMYLCASSLGQGSQETQYFGPGTRLLVL.

The rearrangement joins TRBV6-5 to TRBJ1-2; TRBD1 matches 9 bases. Per germline, CDR1 MNHEY and CDR2 SVGAGI. This CDR3 is 15 amino acids long. Trimming cost V 2 bases and J 8 bases; bases outside gene matches: 9. CDR3 nucleotides: TGTGCCAGCAGTTACGCCACAGGGGGCGCGAGCGGCTACACCTTC. This gives the protein CASSYATGGASGYTF.

The chain links TRBV5-1 to TRBJ2-1; perhaps TRBD2 as D (5 bases). The germline CDR1 and CDR2 sequences are SGHRS and YFSETQ. The CDR3 extends over 12 amino acids. The germline V and J ends were trimmed by 0 bases and 9 bases, with 7 bases remaining between them. CDR3 sequence: CASSLGRGEQFF. The CDR3 DNA is TGCGCCAGCAGCTTGGGTCGGGGTGAGCAGTTCTTC. Based on the CDR3 plus reference TRBV5-1 and TRBJ2-1, the full variable domain is KAGVTQTPRYLIKTRGQQVTLSCSPISGHRSVSWYQQTPGQGLQFLFEYFSETQRNKGNFPGRFSGRQFSNSRSEMNVSTLELGDSALYLCASSLGRGEQFFGPGTRLTVL.

This chain joins TRBV6-8 and TRBJ2-6; 8 bases are a match to TRBD1. The CDR3 spans 18 residues. CDR1 is MNHGY and CDR2 is SAAAGT in the germline V gene. V lost 6 bases, J lost 0 bases, and 10 bases stayed unmatched. CDR3 sequence (DNA): TGTGCCAGCAGGGGACGGGACAGGCCCCTCTCTGGGGCCAACGTCCTGACTTTC. Translated, it gives CASRGRDRPLSGANVLTF.

This chain uses TRBV5-6 with TRBJ2-6; D gene unclear. With 3 bases removed from V and 4 bases from J, the gap between germline ends came to 20 bases. The germline CDR1 and CDR2 sequences are SGHDT and YYEEEE. The CDR3 length is 18 residues. DNA for the CDR3: TGTGCCAGCAGCTCTGGAAGGTCGTTTGGCGCAGGGGCCAACGTCCTGACTTTC. Translation gives CASSSGRSFGAGANVLTF.

The chain couples TRBV30 to TRBJ1-1, with a weak D call TRBD1 (5 bases). This CDR3 spans 13 amino acids. In germline, CDR1 is GTSNPN, CDR2 SVGIG (reference sequence). V was trimmed by 2 bases and J by 7 bases, leaving 14 bases between them. Here the CDR3 reads CAWSRVREGEAFF. CDR3 coding DNA: TGTGCCTGGAGTAGGGTCAGGGAGGGTGAAGCTTTCTTT.